The 20 T cell receptor beta chains below were found in one sample sequenced in a study of blood T cell repertoires in COVID-19. Repertoires were generated with immunoSEQ multiplex PCR, while TCRdb's copy carries only in-frame clones and drops some. The data contain 56,000 or so clones, about 86% of them singletons. Material: peripheral blood. These receptors were collected from a man aged 45-65 years with acute or convalescent COVID-19.

The chain uses TRBV20-1 and TRBJ2-1; D gene ambiguous. The CDR3 sequence is 10 residues long. V dropped 3 bases and J dropped 6 bases, with 3 bases sitting between them. Looked up from germline, CDR1 is DFQATT and CDR2 is SNEGSKA (reference sequence). The CDR3 DNA sequence: TGCAGTGCTAGTCGCAATGAGCAGTTCTTC. Encoded protein: CSASRNEQFF.

V usage is TRBV5-1 and J usage is TRBJ1-4; 9 bases are shared with TRBD1. With V trimmed by 4 bases and J by 8 bases, 6 bases remained unmatched. Germline assignment: CDR1 SGHRS and CDR2 YFSETQ. This CDR3 has 14 amino acids. CDR3 in DNA: TGCGCCAGCAGCCCGGACAGGGGCAACGAAAAACTGTTTTTT. Its translation: CASSPDRGNEKLFF. The whole variable domain, filled in from reference TRBV5-1 and TRBJ1-4, reads KAGVTQTPRYLIKTRGQQVTLSCSPISGHRSVSWYQQTPGQGLQFLFEYFSETQRNKGNFPGRFSGRQFSNSRSEMNVSTLELGDSALYLCASSPDRGNEKLFFGSGTQLSVL.

This clone has just one count. The rearrangement uses TRBV25-1 and TRBJ2-7; 13 bases align to TRBD2. With V trimmed by 4 bases and J by 3 bases, 6 bases remained unmatched. Per germline, CDR1 MGHDK and CDR2 SYGVNS. This CDR3 has 16 amino acids. CDR3 DNA: TGTGCCAGCAGTGGGACTAGCGGGAGAGGGGTCTACGAGCAGTACTTC. Encoded protein: CASSGTSGRGVYEQYF.

J is TRBJ2-1 and V is TRBV3-1 (or the pseudogene TRBV3-2); 11 nucleotides line up with TRBD2. Germline trimming cut 4 bases from V and 5 bases from J; bases unmatched to any gene: 4. The CDR3 covers 15 residues. Germline CDR1 reads LGHDT; CDR2 reads YNNKEL (reference sequence). CDR3 region: CASSPTSGIDNEQFF. For the CDR3, the DNA is TGTGCCAGCAGCCCGACTAGCGGGATCGACAATGAGCAGTTCTTC.

This clone came up a few times. The chain employs TRBV6-5 and TRBJ2-2; 11 bases are a match to TRBD1. Germline assignment: CDR1 MNHEY and CDR2 SVGAGI. The CDR3 is 15 residues long. V lost 5 bases to trimming and J lost 4 bases; unmatched junction nucleotides: 3. The CDR3 here is CASSRDRGSTGELFF. CDR3 DNA sequence: TGTGCCAGCAGTCGGGACAGGGGGTCCACCGGGGAGCTGTTTTTT.

This rearrangement joins TRBV6-5 to TRBJ1-4, with unresolved D. Germline V gene data show CDR1 as MNHEY and CDR2 as SVGAGI. There are 14 residues in the CDR3. V was shortened by 4 bases and J by 4 bases, with 10 bases between the two germline ends. CDR3 bases: TGTGCCAGCAGTTTGGGCCCTAATAATGAAAAACTGTTTTTT. It specifies CASSLGPNNEKLFF.

The V call is TRBV19, the J call TRBJ2-2, with TRBD2 matching over 11 bases. The V and J ends lost 5 bases and 1 base, in that order; junction bases with no gene match: 6. Germline-derived CDR1 and CDR2 are LNHDA and SQIVND (reference sequence). The CDR3 runs 17 residues. In nucleotides, the CDR3 is TGTGCCAGTAGTCTCGGACTAGCGGGCCGGAACACCGGGGAGCTGTTTTTT. This sequence encodes CASSLGLAGRNTGELFF.

The chain carries TRBV7-2 and TRBJ2-5; 10 bases agree with TRBD2. Unmatched junction bases numbered 4, after V lost 1 base and J lost 5 bases. The CDR3 covers 15 residues. CDR1 and CDR2 from the germline V gene are SGHTA and FQGNSA. The CDR3 nucleotides are TGTGCCAGCAGCTTAGTAGTAGCGGGAGGCGAGACCCAGTACTTC. Translating it yields CASSLVVAGGETQYF.

For the CDR3, the DNA is TGTGCCAGCAGTAGGCACGGAGAGAGCTCCTACGAGCAGTACTTC. Its protein product is CASSRHGESSYEQYF. This rearrangement joins TRBV7-6 to TRBJ2-7; D is uncertain. The V gene's germline CDR1 is SGHVS and CDR2 FNYEAQ. The CDR3 spans 15 residues. Trimming cost V 6 bases and J 0 bases, with 15 bases left between them.

The chain employs TRBV5-1 and TRBJ1-3; D is unresolved. The germline gives CDR1 SGHRS, CDR2 YFSETQ. Deletions cut 1 base from V and 1 base from J, with 12 bases between. CDR3 length: 16 amino acids. The CDR3 loop is CASSLFASGSGNTIYF. CDR3 DNA: TGCGCCAGCAGCTTGTTTGCCAGCGGGTCTGGAAACACCATATATTTT.

The CDR3 here is CASSPGGGLYEQYF. CDR3 DNA: TGTGCCAGCAGCCCGGGAGGGGGGCTCTACGAGCAGTACTTC. This chain uses TRBV11-2 with TRBJ2-7; 8 nucleotides align to TRBD2. The CDR3 totals 14 residues. With 5 bases clipped from V and 3 bases from J, the junction kept 6 bases outside the gene matches. Germline-derived CDR1 and CDR2 are SGHAT and FQNNGV.

The rearrangement joins TRBV23-1 to TRBJ1-1; 8 bases agree with TRBD1. Being an ORF, TRBV23-1 has a function that is uncertain. The CDR3 runs to 15 residues. The trim removed 2 bases at V and 3 bases at J, leaving 5 bases unmatched. Here the CDR3 reads CASSQGRGRDTEAFF. In DNA form, the CDR3 reads TGCGCCAGCAGTCAAGGCAGGGGGCGAGACACTGAAGCTTTCTTT.

The table lists this clone with a few counts. This chain links TRBV27 with TRBJ1-5; a weak D match, TRBD1 (5 bases). Germline V gene sequence: CDR1 MNHEY, CDR2 SMNVEV (reference sequence). CDR3 size: 14 residues. CDR3 DNA: TGTGGGGGGGGGATGCACCCGGTGGTTCAGCCCCAGCATTTT. Translated, it gives CGGGMHPVVQPQHF.

V is TRBV2 and J is TRBJ2-2; 13 nucleotides line up with TRBD2. Per germline, CDR1 SNHLY and CDR2 FYNNEI. V trimming: 6 bases; J trimming: 4 bases; junction bases outside the gene matches: 5. CDR3 length: 16 amino acids. The DNA of the CDR3 is TGTGCCAGCAGCGAGGGACTAGCGGGGCCCACCGGGGAGCTGTTTTTT. Residues: CASSEGLAGPTGELFF.

The rearrangement joins TRBV27 to TRBJ2-1; 14 positions agree with TRBD2. V lost 6 bases and J lost 0; bases outside the gene matches: 10. This CDR3 spans 19 amino acids. Germline CDR1 MNHEY, CDR2 SMNVEV (reference sequence). CDR3 sequence (DNA): TGTGCCAGCAGCCCGACCGGGACTAGCGGGAGAATCTCCTACAATGAGCAGTTCTTC. Protein sequence: CASSPTGTSGRISYNEQFF.

The table lists this clone with a count of one. V and J are TRBV6-5 and TRBJ1-3; D uncertain. This CDR3 is 15 amino acids long. Germline CDR1 reads MNHEY; CDR2 reads SVGAGI. With 5 bases removed from V and 2 bases from J, the gap between germline ends came to 13 bases. DNA of the CDR3: TGTGCCAGCAGTCGCCACAGTCGCCCTGGAAACACCATATATTTT. Its translation is CASSRHSRPGNTIYF.

The chain uses TRBV29-1 and TRBJ2-3; 10 bases fit TRBD2. Germline V gene sequence: CDR1 SQVTM, CDR2 ANQGSEA. V dropped 4 bases and J dropped 5; count of bases not matched to a gene: 12. CDR3 length equals 16 residues. The CDR3 nucleotides are TGCAGCGTTGCTCGGGGAGCGGGGGGGCCGGGAGATACGCAGTATTTT. It is translated as CSVARGAGGPGDTQYF.

The rearrangement joins TRBV9 to TRBJ2-7, with TRBD1 matching 8 bases. V was clipped by 7 bases and J by 6 bases; unmatched bases: 12. The V gene's germline CDR1 is SGDLS and CDR2 YYNGEE. This CDR3 has 14 residues. The CDR3 loop is CASGLGQVLGEQYF. Written as DNA, the CDR3 is TGTGCCAGCGGGCTGGGACAGGTCTTAGGCGAGCAGTACTTC.

The V gene is TRBV7-9, the J gene TRBJ2-7; TRBD2 might be the D (6 bases). CDR3 length equals 16 residues. Looked up from germline, CDR1 is SEHNR and CDR2 is FQNEAQ (reference sequence). Deletions cut 1 base from V and 4 bases from J, with 17 bases between. CDR3 sequence: CASSLEQTRGLYEQYF. The CDR3 DNA sequence: TGTGCCAGCAGCTTAGAGCAGACAAGGGGACTTTACGAGCAGTACTTC.

This chain links TRBV5-1 with TRBJ2-1; TRBD1 matches at 7 bases. The trim removed 4 bases at V and 0 bases at J, leaving 7 bases unmatched. This CDR3 spans 16 amino acids. Per the germline V gene, CDR1 is SGHRS and CDR2 is YFSETQ. Here the CDR3 DNA reads TGCGCCAGCAGCCGAAGACAGGGCCTCTCCTACAATGAGCAGTTCTTC. Residues: CASSRRQGLSYNEQFF.